Reported below is one T cell receptor (beta chain). The specificity of this receptor is unknown. No qualities accompany the bases; no much larger clone lies one base away. The library came from the immunoSEQ multiplex PCR assay. RNA was extracted from all samples and reverse transcribed into cDNA, which served as template for TCR sequencing. SuperScript III was used for first-strand cDNA synthesis, primed with a 2:1 mix of oligo-dT and random hexamers. Amplification bias was assessed with a synthetic immune receptor repertoire, and residual bias was removed computationally. The paper's processing steps were these. Raw reads were preprocessed to remove errors, and CDR3 was defined by IMGT conventions from the conserved cysteine to phenylalanine. Clonality was computed by normalizing Shannon entropy by log2 of the number of productive unique TCRs and subtracting the result from 1. Whether scalp clones were CD4 or CD8 was inferred by matching scalp TCRbeta sequences against CD4 and CD8 repertoires sorted from blood. TCRdb holds this immuneACCESS table with in-frame rearrangements only. Some clones are missing; in checked studies, unresolved V genes explain under half, and the rest has no known cause. The V and J calls and clone size are taken from that table; D and trimming were inferred from the DNA. Here the sample has about 120,000 clones; about 54% occur a single time. More than 25% of the sample rests with the top ten.

This sample is drawn from a study of CD8+ T cells in alopecia areata (dated by TCRdb to the late 2010s). Study-wide context: Treated patients were enrolled in an open-label pilot trial of oral tofacitinib, 5 to 10 mg twice daily, for moderate-to-severe alopecia areata. Patients stayed on tofacitinib for 6 to 18 months and then had 6 months of follow-up off drug so that delayed response and recurrence could be assessed. Disease severity in treated patients was measured with the SALT score, which quantifies the percentage of affected scalp surface area. To study T cell clonal expansion in alopecia areata, the researchers applied high-throughput TCRbeta sequencing to both the C3H/HeJ mouse model and human patients. Biopsies were taken from tofacitinib-treated patients at baseline and again at 4 and 24 weeks into treatment, and several of those patients also had a later scalp biopsy. The RNA source kit depended on sample type: the PAXgene miRNA kit for fixed scalp, the miRNeasy kit for PBMCs, and the RNeasy kit for mouse skin. Human TCRbeta sequencing covered scalp tissue and sorted CD4+ and CD8+ peripheral blood T cells from patchy and totalis/universalis alopecia areata patients and healthy controls. Scalp clonality was compared across normal scalp (n=4), patchy alopecia areata scalp (n=8), and alopecia totalis/universalis scalp (n=8). TCRbeta CDR3 regions were amplified by immunoSEQ multiplex PCR with 35 Vbeta forward and 13 Jbeta reverse primers.

CDR1 and CDR2 are drawn from the germline V gene (reference sequence): MNHEY, SMNVEV. V is clipped by 8 bases and J by 7 bases, and the sequence between their germline boundaries is 9 bases long. The CDR3 spans 10 residues, from the cysteine through the phenylalanine. The only DNA kept is the CDR3, 30 bases in frame from the first base. Broad study findings and their caveats: Unlike mouse skin, where gammadelta T cells dominate, normal human skin contains resident alphabeta T cells that get sequenced too, which complicates analysis of the scalp TCR repertoire. During tofacitinib treatment, many expanded lesional clones stuck around in both scalp and blood, and this persistence may partly explain why relapse happens after treatment is stopped. Tofacitinib significantly lowered scalp clonality and the number of expanded CD8+ clones among the top 100 scalp clones. Because the treated cohort was small and had only one nonresponder, larger studies are needed to examine links between baseline CD8+ expansion and response. Compared with mice, TCR sequences shared between patients were less clear, possibly partly because of HLA diversity across the patient population. Compared with normal scalp, lesional scalp had higher clonality and more expanded CD8+ clones, particularly in alopecia totalis/universalis, a pattern that suggests antigenic drive.

What this sample's time point label stands for: more than 3 weeks on oral tofacitinib. In light of the paper, this sample's treatment or condition label describes: oral pan-JAK inhibitor, 5-10 mg twice daily. Lesional scalp punch biopsies and peripheral blood were obtained from alopecia areata patients. After PBMCs were isolated by density centrifugation and stained for CD3, CD4 and CD8, a FACSAria was used to sort CD4+ and CD8+ T cells. The material was CD8+ T cells sorted from blood, obtained at week 4, from a patient treated with tofacitinib. The chain uses TRBV27 and TRBJ2-7; a confident D gene designation cannot be given. The origin of this receptor is a human donor with alopecia areata. CDR3 sequence: CASGLWEQYF. The sequenced DNA is TGTGCCAGCGGGCTGTGGGAGCAGTACTTC.